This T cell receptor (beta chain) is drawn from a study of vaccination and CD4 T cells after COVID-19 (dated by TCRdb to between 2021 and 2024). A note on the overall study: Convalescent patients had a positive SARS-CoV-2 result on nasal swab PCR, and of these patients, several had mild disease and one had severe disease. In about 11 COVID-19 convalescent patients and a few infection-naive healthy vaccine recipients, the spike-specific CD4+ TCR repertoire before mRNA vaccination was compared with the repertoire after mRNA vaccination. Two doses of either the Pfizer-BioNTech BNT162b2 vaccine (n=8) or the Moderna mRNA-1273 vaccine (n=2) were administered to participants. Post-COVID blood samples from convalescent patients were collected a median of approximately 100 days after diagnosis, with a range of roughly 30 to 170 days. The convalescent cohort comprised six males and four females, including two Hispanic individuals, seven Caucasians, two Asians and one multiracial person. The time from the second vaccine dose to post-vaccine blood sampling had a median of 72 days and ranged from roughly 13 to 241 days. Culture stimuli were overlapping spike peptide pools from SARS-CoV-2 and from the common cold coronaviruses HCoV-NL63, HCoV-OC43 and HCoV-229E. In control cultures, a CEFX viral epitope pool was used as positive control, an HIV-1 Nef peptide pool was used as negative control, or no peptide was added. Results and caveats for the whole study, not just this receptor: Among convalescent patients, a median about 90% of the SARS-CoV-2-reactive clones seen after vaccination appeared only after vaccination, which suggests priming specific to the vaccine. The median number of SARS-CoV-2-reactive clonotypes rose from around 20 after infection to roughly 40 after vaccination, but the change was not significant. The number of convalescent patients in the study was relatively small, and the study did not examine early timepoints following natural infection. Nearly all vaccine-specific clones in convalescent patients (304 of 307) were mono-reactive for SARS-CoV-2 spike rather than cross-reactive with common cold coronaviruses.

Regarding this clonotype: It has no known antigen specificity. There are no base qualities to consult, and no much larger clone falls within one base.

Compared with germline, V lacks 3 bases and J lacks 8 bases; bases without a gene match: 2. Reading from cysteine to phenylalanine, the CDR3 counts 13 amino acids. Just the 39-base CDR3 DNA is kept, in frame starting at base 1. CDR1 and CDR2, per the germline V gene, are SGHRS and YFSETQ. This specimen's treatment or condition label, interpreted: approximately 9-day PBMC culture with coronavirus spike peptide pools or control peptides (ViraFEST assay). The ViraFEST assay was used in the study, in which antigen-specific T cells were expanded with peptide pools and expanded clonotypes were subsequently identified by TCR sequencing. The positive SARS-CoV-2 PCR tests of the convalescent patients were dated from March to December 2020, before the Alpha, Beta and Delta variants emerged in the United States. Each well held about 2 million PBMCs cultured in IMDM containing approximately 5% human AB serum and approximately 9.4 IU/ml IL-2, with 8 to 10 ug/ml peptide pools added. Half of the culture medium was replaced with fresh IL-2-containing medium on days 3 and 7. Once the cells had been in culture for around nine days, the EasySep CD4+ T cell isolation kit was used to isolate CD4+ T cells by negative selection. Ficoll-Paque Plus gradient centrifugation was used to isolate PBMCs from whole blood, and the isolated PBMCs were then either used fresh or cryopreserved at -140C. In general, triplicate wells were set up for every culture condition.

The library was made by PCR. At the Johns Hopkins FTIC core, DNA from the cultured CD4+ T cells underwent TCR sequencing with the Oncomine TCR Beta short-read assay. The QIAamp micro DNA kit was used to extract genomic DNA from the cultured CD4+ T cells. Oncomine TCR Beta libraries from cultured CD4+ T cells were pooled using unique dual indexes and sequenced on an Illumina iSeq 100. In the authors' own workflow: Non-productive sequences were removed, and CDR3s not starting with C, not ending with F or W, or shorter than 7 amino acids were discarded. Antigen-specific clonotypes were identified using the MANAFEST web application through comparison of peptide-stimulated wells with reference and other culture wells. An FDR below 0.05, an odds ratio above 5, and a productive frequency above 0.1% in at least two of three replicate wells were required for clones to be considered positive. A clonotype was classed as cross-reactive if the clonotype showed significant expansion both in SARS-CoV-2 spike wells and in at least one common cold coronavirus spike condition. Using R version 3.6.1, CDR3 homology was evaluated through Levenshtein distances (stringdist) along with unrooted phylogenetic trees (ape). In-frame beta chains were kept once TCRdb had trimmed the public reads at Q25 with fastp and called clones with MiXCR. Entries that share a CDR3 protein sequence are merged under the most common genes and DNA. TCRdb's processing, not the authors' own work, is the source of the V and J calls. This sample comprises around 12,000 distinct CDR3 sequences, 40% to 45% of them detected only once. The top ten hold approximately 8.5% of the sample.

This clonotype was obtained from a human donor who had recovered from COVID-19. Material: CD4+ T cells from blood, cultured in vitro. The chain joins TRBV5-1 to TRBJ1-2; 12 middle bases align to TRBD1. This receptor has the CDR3 CASSYGTGGGYTF. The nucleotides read TGCGCCAGCAGCTACGGGACAGGGGGCGGCTACACCTTC.